One sample yielded the 30 T cell receptor beta chains listed below, sequenced in a study of cytomegalovirus exposure and HLA in healthy donors. Primers for the PCR totalled 60 Vbeta and 13 Jbeta. Libraries were prepared by immunoSEQ multiplex PCR; TCRdb keeps only in-frame clonotypes and omits some of them. This table has under 150,000 clones, roughly 80% appearing once. Sequencing was carried out using PBMCs. The source is a boy between 10 and 17 years old in good health and CMV-seronegative.

This clone occurred once. The chain carries TRBV4-1 and TRBJ1-1, with D uncertain. V shed 1 base and J shed 1 base, with 7 bases lying between them. The CDR3 consists of 14 residues. Germline V CDR1 and CDR2: MGHRA, YSYEKL. CDR3 amino acids: CASSQGYGNTEAFF. CDR3 DNA: TGCGCCAGCAGCCAAGGGTACGGGAACACTGAAGCTTTCTTT.

V usage is TRBV6-5 and J usage is TRBJ2-7; 10 positions match TRBD1. The CDR3 has 15 amino acids. Trimming removed 4 bases from V and 0 bases from J; junction bases left unmatched: 3. CDR1 is MNHEY and CDR2 is SVGAGI in the germline V gene. CDR3 nucleotides: TGTGCCAGCAGTTTGACAGGGGGCGCCTCCTACGAGCAGTACTTC. This encodes CASSLTGGASYEQYF.

This chain uses TRBV13 with TRBJ2-7; the match to TRBD1 covers 9 bases. Per germline, CDR1 PRHDT and CDR2 FYEKMQ (reference sequence). The CDR3 spans 14 residues. The V segment lost 5 bases and the J segment 5 bases; nucleotides outside the gene matches: 7. DNA for the CDR3: TGTGCCAGCAGCCCGGGGACAGGGATCAACGAGCAGTACTTC. Amino acid sequence: CASSPGTGINEQYF. Variable domain in full (rest from reference TRBV13 and TRBJ2-7): AAGVIQSPRHLIKEKRETATLKCYPIPRHDTVYWYQQGPGQDPQFLISFYEKMQSDKGSIPDRFSAQQFSDYHSELNMSSLELGDSALYFCASSPGTGINEQYFGPGTRLTVT.

This chain joins TRBV19 and TRBJ1-1, with D possibly being TRBD1 (6 bases). The V end lost 7 bases, the J end lost 1 base, and 16 bases lay between the germline ends. Germline lookup yields CDR1 LNHDA and CDR2 SQIVND (reference sequence). The CDR3 extends over 15 amino acids. The CDR3 DNA reads as TGTGCCAGTAATTCGAAGGGGGACCGGAACACTGAAGCTTTCTTT. Its protein is CASNSKGDRNTEAFF.

The CDR3 DNA is TGTGCCAGCAGCTTCGGGGGAGGTCGCGAGCAGTACTTC. It encodes CASSFGGGREQYF. The chain recombines TRBV7-9 with TRBJ2-7, with a possible D match to TRBD2 (6 bases). V was trimmed by 3 bases and J by 6 bases, leaving 12 bases between them. The length of the CDR3 is 13 residues. The V gene's germline CDR1 is SEHNR and CDR2 FQNEAQ (reference sequence).

The chain is built from TRBV6-5 and TRBJ2-5; D remains ambiguous. The CDR3 consists of 12 residues. Germline CDR1 MNHEY, CDR2 SVGAGI. Trimming stripped 5 bases from V and 2 bases from J, with 6 bases between. The CDR3 region is CASSGQQETQYF. In DNA, the CDR3 is TGTGCCAGCAGTGGGCAACAAGAGACCCAGTACTTC.

In its sample, this clone was seen a few times. The rearrangement links TRBV27 to TRBJ2-3; 12 bases are shared with TRBD2. Germline assignment: CDR1 MNHEY and CDR2 SMNVEV (reference sequence). This CDR3 is 17 amino acids long. J gave up 2 bases and V 7 bases, and 10 bases lay outside the gene matches. CDR3 sequence reads: CASKFLAGGISTDTQYF. DNA for the CDR3: TGTGCCAGCAAATTCCTAGCGGGAGGGATTTCCACAGATACGCAGTATTTT.

This chain uses TRBV30 with TRBJ2-3; 10 bases align to TRBD1. Trimming took 8 bases from V and 6 from J; bases not matched to a gene: 14. The V gene's germline CDR1 is GTSNPN and CDR2 SVGIG (reference sequence). The CDR3 extends over 15 amino acids. The CDR3 nucleotides are TGTGCCACCCAGGGGTGGACAGGGGGTCAGGATACGCAGTATTTT. Translation gives CATQGWTGGQDTQYF.

This clone was seen only once. The chain couples TRBV6-5 to TRBJ2-2; tentative D call: TRBD2 (5 bases). The CDR3 sequence is 13 residues long. The germline V gene encodes CDR1 MNHEY and CDR2 SVGAGI. Trimming removed 5 bases at V and 3 bases at J, with 7 bases between. The CDR3, as DNA: TGTGCCAGCAGTGGCGGGCACACCGGGGAGCTGTTTTTT. It is translated as CASSGGHTGELFF.

J is TRBJ2-7 and V is TRBV6-5; 8 positions agree with TRBD1. Germline V lookup: CDR1 MNHEY, CDR2 SVGAGI. V shed 8 bases, J shed 5 bases, and the junction held 2 bases outside the gene matches. The CDR3 spans 11 residues. In nucleotides, the CDR3 is TGTGCCAGCGGACAGGGTGACGAGCAGTACTTC. Amino acid sequence: CASGQGDEQYF.

About this clone itself: The junction shows a germline mismatch at one end, possibly a read error. V is TRBV5-1 and J is TRBJ2-1, with D maybe TRBD2 (5 bases). Germline V lookup: CDR1 SGHRS, CDR2 YFSETQ. The CDR3 has 15 residues. The DNA of the CDR3 is TGCGCCGGCAGCTTGGCGAGCGGCTCCTACAATGAGCAGTTCTTC. Translated: CAGSLASGSYNEQFF.

V usage is TRBV9 and J usage is TRBJ1-3; a possible D gene is TRBD1 (5 bases). CDR3 length: 15 amino acids. Trimming took off 0 bases at V and 0 bases at J, with 7 bases between the two ends. CDR1 and CDR2 (germline): SGDLS, YYNGEE. CDR3 amino acids: CASSVEGNSGNTIYF. The CDR3 nucleotides read TGTGCCAGCAGCGTAGAGGGGAACTCTGGAAACACCATATATTTT. Filled out from reference TRBV9 and TRBJ1-3, the complete variable domain reads DSGVTQTPKHLITATGQRVTLRCSPRSGDLSVYWYQQSLDQGLQFLIQYYNGEERAKGNILERFSAQQFPDLHSELNLSSLELGDSALYFCASSVEGNSGNTIYFGEGSWLTVV.

The chain carries TRBV7-9 and TRBJ2-7; tentatively, D is TRBD2 (6 bases). V lost 5 bases and J lost 2, with 16 bases in between. In germline, CDR1 is SEHNR, CDR2 FQNEAQ (reference sequence). This CDR3 is 15 amino acids long. The CDR3 spells CASSPGRAGTYEQYF. CDR3 DNA sequence: TGTGCCAGCAGCCCCGGACGGGCGGGAACCTACGAGCAGTACTTC.

The V gene is TRBV6-1, the J gene TRBJ2-1; D not resolved. The V end was cut by 6 bases, the J end by 8 bases, with 14 bases between. The CDR3 has 13 residues. Germline lookup yields CDR1 MNHNS and CDR2 SASEGT. In DNA, the CDR3 is TGTGCCAGCAGCGCGGAGATCAACGATGAGCAGTTCTTC. It yields the protein CASSAEINDEQFF.

The chain is built from TRBV6-1 and TRBJ1-1; perhaps TRBD1 as D (5 bases). V was clipped by 4 bases and J by 4 bases, with 16 bases between them. CDR3 length: 15 residues. Germline V gives CDR1 MNHNS, CDR2 SASEGT. In nucleotides, the CDR3 is TGTGCCAGCAGTGGCCACCGGGGGACGGGCACTGAAGCTTTCTTT. This gives the protein CASSGHRGTGTEAFF.

This chain connects TRBV6-6 to TRBJ2-2; 11 bases match TRBD2. The CDR3 length is 16 residues. J gave up 0 bases and V 5 bases, and 2 bases lay outside the gene matches. Germline assignment: CDR1 MNHNY and CDR2 SVGAGI (reference sequence). The CDR3 coding sequence is TGTGCCAGCAGTCTAGCGGGAGGTTCGAACACCGGGGAGCTGTTTTTT. Its translation is CASSLAGGSNTGELFF.

The chain couples TRBV29-1 to TRBJ2-7, with D possibly being TRBD1 (6 bases). The CDR3 consists of 13 residues. V was clipped by 1 base and J by 4 bases, with 11 bases between them. Looked up from germline, CDR1 is SQVTM and CDR2 is ANQGSEA. CDR3 sequence: CSVEVGAGYEQYF. The CDR3 bases are TGCAGCGTTGAAGTGGGGGCTGGGTACGAGCAGTACTTC.

The CDR3 loop is CASSLGQSSNEQFF. The CDR3 DNA sequence: TGTGCCAGCAGTTTAGGCCAGTCTAGCAATGAGCAGTTCTTC. The chain combines TRBV27 with TRBJ2-1; no firm D call. Looked up from germline, CDR1 is MNHEY and CDR2 is SMNVEV (reference sequence). The CDR3 length is 14 residues. V lost 2 bases, J lost 6 bases, and 11 bases lay in between.

The chain couples TRBV15 to TRBJ2-2; TRBD1 matches at 7 bases. J gave up 7 bases and V 8 bases, and 7 bases lay outside the gene matches. From germline, CDR1 is LNHNV and CDR2 YYDKDF (reference sequence). The CDR3 runs to 13 residues. CDR3 loop: CATDRDFGGELFF. CDR3 sequence (DNA): TGTGCCACCGACAGGGATTTCGGCGGGGAGCTGTTTTTT.

The V call is TRBV21-1, the J call TRBJ1-5; TRBD1 is the table's D call and was not checked against the DNA. TRBV21-1 is given as a pseudogene. The CDR3 sequence is 15 residues long. The CDR3 protein is CASSKGDGTHQPQHF. For the CDR3, the DNA is TGTGCCAGCAGCAAAGGGGACGGGACACATCAGCCCCAGCATTTT.

In regard to this clone: Other DNA sequences from this sample encode an identical CDR3 as well. V gene TRBV5-1 combines with J gene TRBJ1-2; 7 bases map to TRBD1. From germline, CDR1 is SGHRS and CDR2 YFSETQ. The V segment lost 0 bases and the J segment 2 bases; nucleotides outside the gene matches: 1. There are 14 residues in the CDR3. CDR3 in amino acids: CASSLGQGNYGYTF. The DNA for the CDR3 is TGCGCCAGCAGCTTGGGACAGGGAAACTATGGCTACACCTTC. The full variable domain, its missing parts supplied by reference TRBV5-1 and TRBJ1-2, is KAGVTQTPRYLIKTRGQQVTLSCSPISGHRSVSWYQQTPGQGLQFLFEYFSETQRNKGNFPGRFSGRQFSNSRSEMNVSTLELGDSALYLCASSLGQGNYGYTFGSGTRLTVV.

This rearrangement joins TRBV28 to TRBJ1-5; 9 bases fit TRBD1. Germline CDR1 and CDR2: MDHEN and SYDVKM. V trimming: 5 bases; J trimming: 5 bases; junction bases outside the gene matches: 10. This CDR3 spans 16 amino acids. The CDR3 DNA reads TGTGCCAGCAGTCTCCGGACAGGGGACGGGGATCAGCCCCAGCATTTT. It specifies CASSLRTGDGDQPQHF.

The CDR3: CASSLEQLNEQFF. CDR3 DNA sequence: TGTGCCAGCAGCTTGGAGCAATTAAATGAGCAGTTCTTC. This rearrangement joins TRBV5-4 to TRBJ2-1; D is ambiguous. This CDR3 comprises 13 residues. The V end was cut by 0 bases, the J end by 7 bases, with 8 bases between. The germline V gene encodes CDR1 SGHNT and CDR2 YYREEE (reference sequence).

The chain carries TRBV27 and TRBJ2-1; 8 bases fit TRBD1. This CDR3 contains 13 residues. Germline CDR1 and CDR2: MNHEY and SMNVEV (reference sequence). The trim removed 4 bases at V and 8 bases at J, leaving 4 bases unmatched. CDR3 DNA sequence: TGTGCCAGCAGTTCGACAGGGGTTGATGAGCAGTTCTTC. Encoded protein: CASSSTGVDEQFF.

The genes are TRBV27 and TRBJ1-1, with 12 bases lining up with TRBD1. Germline V gives CDR1 MNHEY, CDR2 SMNVEV (reference sequence). Losses at the gene ends were 2 bases for V and 5 bases for J; bases not matched to a gene: 6. The CDR3 length is 16 residues. CDR3 sequence reads: CASSLGTGGAGTEAFF. The DNA of the CDR3 is TGTGCCAGCAGTTTAGGGACAGGGGGCGCGGGGACTGAAGCTTTCTTT.

In its sample, this clone was seen a few times. The V gene is TRBV30, the J gene TRBJ1-1; D remains unclear. The CDR3 totals 14 residues. Deletions cut 1 base from V and 0 bases from J, with 9 bases between. Germline CDR1 reads GTSNPN; CDR2 reads SVGIG (reference sequence). For the CDR3, the DNA is TGTGCCTGGAGTGCCCCTCGCGTGAACACTGAAGCTTTCTTT. Translation: CAWSAPRVNTEAFF.

This chain joins TRBV5-8 and TRBJ2-7; D perhaps matches TRBD2 (7 bases). Trimming left V 2 bases short and J 8 bases short, with 20 bases between. Germline V gives CDR1 SGHTS, CDR2 YDEGEE. The CDR3 covers 15 residues. CDR3 sequence: CASSFRGEGPPQQYF. CDR3 in DNA: TGTGCCAGCAGCTTTAGGGGGGAGGGCCCCCCTCAGCAGTACTTC.

The chain couples TRBV6-5 to TRBJ1-2; 8 nucleotides align to TRBD1. Germline lookup yields CDR1 MNHEY and CDR2 SVGAGI. The trim removed 6 bases at V and 8 bases at J, leaving 14 bases unmatched. The CDR3 loop spans 15 amino acids. The DNA for the CDR3 is TGTGCCAGCAGCATCCAGGGGGCTCACCACCGCGGCTACACCTTC. It codes for CASSIQGAHHRGYTF.

The chain combines TRBV30 with TRBJ1-1; D is ambiguous. This CDR3 is built from 13 residues. CDR1 and CDR2 (germline): GTSNPN, SVGIG (reference sequence). V was shortened by 8 bases and J by 1 base, with 14 bases between the two germline ends. The CDR3 DNA sequence: TGTGCCGGTACACCAGGCGCGAACACTGAAGCTTTCTTT. Amino acid sequence: CAGTPGANTEAFF.

The J gene is TRBJ1-6, the V gene TRBV30; weak D call: TRBD1 (5 bases). Germline CDR1 and CDR2: GTSNPN and SVGIG (reference sequence). CDR3 length: 14 amino acids. Trimming stripped 3 bases from V and 5 bases from J, with 11 bases between. This chain's CDR3 is CAWRERGNNSPLHF. The DNA for the CDR3 is TGTGCCTGGAGGGAGCGGGGGAATAATTCACCCCTCCACTTT.